This T cell receptor (beta chain) was found in a study of blood T cells in healthy people across ages. Study information: In model experiments, template switching was able to capture about one barcoded beta molecule for every two T cells that were present.

Primers used in a second PCR of about 7 to 11 cycles were a sample-barcoded 5' primer and a J-beta primer mix. A tag from a template-switch adaptor with 12 random nucleotides marked each cDNA molecule. Each CDR3 protein gets one entry after TCRdb re-called the 5' RACE reads with MiXCR. The sample lists approximately 2,000,000 distinct CDR3 sequences; more than 35% were seen once. Each individual donor underwent a draw of 8.5 to 10 milliliters of peripheral blood. V was clipped by 0 bases and J by 9 bases, with 7 bases between them. The CDR3 length is 12 residues. The chain couples TRBV12-3 or TRBV12-4 to TRBJ2-3; possibly TRBD1 for D (5 bases). This TCR was sampled from a human donor in good health. The sample consisted of blood. The CDR3 region is CASSLARQTQYF. The DNA of the CDR3 is TGTGCCAGCAGTTTAGCGCGACAGACGCAGTATTTT.